Each of the 27 T cell receptor beta chains below was sequenced from the same sample in a study of identifying expanded T cells in peripheral blood. TCRdb keeps only in-frame clones here, not all; method: immunoSEQ multiplex PCR. This table has 70,000 to 95,000 clones, approximately 90% appearing once. The specimen was blood. These receptors all come from a person aged 18-70 years in good health.

The V gene is TRBV6-1, the J gene TRBJ2-3, with 12 bases fitting TRBD2. The germline gives CDR1 MNHNS, CDR2 SASEGT. The CDR3 loop spans 17 amino acids. V gave up 2 bases and J gave up 4 bases; unmatched junction bases: 7. This chain's CDR3 is CASSEWLAGGPADTQYF. CDR3 nucleotide sequence: TGTGCCAGCAGTGAATGGCTAGCGGGAGGGCCAGCAGATACGCAGTATTTT.

The rearrangement uses TRBV18 and TRBJ1-1, with D possibly being TRBD1 (5 bases). The CDR3 loop spans 14 amino acids. CDR1 is KGHSH, CDR2 LQKENI, per germline. The V end was cut by 7 bases, the J end by 2 bases, with 14 bases between. The CDR3 nucleotides read TGTGCCAGCTTACCGACAGAGGTTAACACTGAAGCTTTCTTT. It yields the protein CASLPTEVNTEAFF.

The V and J genes are TRBV2 and TRBJ2-5, with D hard to call. The CDR3 covers 14 residues. V gave up 5 bases and J gave up 5 bases, with 15 bases separating them. In germline, CDR1 is SNHLY, CDR2 FYNNEI. The CDR3 sequence: CASSKGRSRETQYF. The DNA of the CDR3 is TGTGCCAGCAGTAAAGGCCGGTCCCGGGAGACCCAGTACTTC.

The chain links TRBV30 to TRBJ2-7, with TRBD1 identical over 8 bases. The CDR3 runs to 15 residues. V lost 2 bases and J lost 0; bases outside the gene matches: 6. Germline V gene data show CDR1 as GTSNPN and CDR2 as SVGIG (reference sequence). The chain's CDR3 is CAWSTSGGHSYEQYF. Here the CDR3 DNA reads TGTGCCTGGAGTACCTCAGGGGGCCACTCCTACGAGCAGTACTTC.

J is TRBJ2-7 and V is TRBV5-1, with TRBD1 matching 8 bases. The CDR3 extends over 15 amino acids. The germline V gene encodes CDR1 SGHRS and CDR2 YFSETQ. The J segment lost 2 bases and the V segment lost 0 bases, leaving 4 bases of the junction unmatched. The CDR3 DNA is TGCGCCAGCAGCTTGGTTGGACAGGGACCCTACGAGCAGTACTTC. Its protein is CASSLVGQGPYEQYF.

The V gene is TRBV6-5, the J gene TRBJ1-1; D remains unclear. Germline CDR1 is MNHEY and CDR2 is SVGAGI. The V end was cut by 7 bases, the J end by 1 base, with 4 bases between. The CDR3 covers 11 residues. Written as DNA, the CDR3 is TGTGCCAGCAAAGGGAACACTGAAGCTTTCTTT. Translated, it gives CASKGNTEAFF.

This clone was seen a single time. The gene calls are TRBV5-1 and TRBJ1-1; no clear D. Germline CDR1 and CDR2: SGHRS and YFSETQ. This CDR3 has 14 residues. Trimming left V 4 bases short and J 0 bases short, with 10 bases between. CDR3 loop: CASSPIRVNTEAFF. The CDR3 DNA reads TGCGCCAGCAGCCCGATACGGGTGAACACTGAAGCTTTCTTT. The whole variable domain, filled in from reference TRBV5-1 and TRBJ1-1, reads KAGVTQTPRYLIKTRGQQVTLSCSPISGHRSVSWYQQTPGQGLQFLFEYFSETQRNKGNFPGRFSGRQFSNSRSEMNVSTLELGDSALYLCASSPIRVNTEAFFGQGTRLTVV.

This clone was detected a few times. The chain combines TRBV9 with TRBJ1-6; D remains unclear. CDR3 length equals 14 residues. Trimming cost V 0 bases and J 7 bases, with 8 bases left between them. Germline loops: CDR1 SGDLS, CDR2 YYNGEE. CDR3 bases: TGTGCCAGCAGCGTAGGCCCGACCAATTCACCCCTCCACTTT. This translates into CASSVGPTNSPLHF.

The chain is built from TRBV7-9 and TRBJ2-3, with no clear D. Germline lookup yields CDR1 SEHNR and CDR2 FQNEAQ (reference sequence). The germline V and J ends were trimmed by 2 bases and 15 bases, with 12 bases remaining between them. The CDR3 has 11 residues. CDR3 residues: CASSLRGDIYF. The CDR3 DNA reads as TGTGCCAGCAGCTTACGCGGCGACATCTATTTT.

V is TRBV30 and J is TRBJ1-2; D gene ambiguous. The CDR3 covers 12 residues. Germline CDR1 and CDR2: GTSNPN and SVGIG (reference sequence). Trimming pared 2 bases from V and 1 base from J, leaving 5 bases between. CDR3 residues: CAWSQNNYGYTF. For the CDR3, the DNA is TGTGCCTGGAGTCAGAATAACTATGGCTACACCTTC.

The table lists this clone with a few counts. This chain connects TRBV5-1 to TRBJ2-3; 7 bases fit TRBD2. Germline loops: CDR1 SGHRS, CDR2 YFSETQ. After removal of 0 bases from V and 1 base from J, the junction contained 5 bases not matched to a gene. This CDR3 region has 16 residues. The CDR3 loop reads CASSLGTSARTDTQYF. CDR3 coding DNA: TGCGCCAGCAGCTTGGGTACTAGCGCCCGCACAGATACGCAGTATTTT. Full variable domain (outside the CDR3, taken from reference TRBV5-1 and TRBJ2-3): KAGVTQTPRYLIKTRGQQVTLSCSPISGHRSVSWYQQTPGQGLQFLFEYFSETQRNKGNFPGRFSGRQFSNSRSEMNVSTLELGDSALYLCASSLGTSARTDTQYFGPGTRLTVL.

This sequence joins TRBV2 and TRBJ1-2; 7 bases fit TRBD1. Germline V CDR1 and CDR2: SNHLY, FYNNEI. The V and J ends lost 6 bases and 7 bases, in that order; junction bases with no gene match: 11. CDR3 length: 14 residues. The CDR3 region is CASSRGQGVVGYTF. CDR3 coding DNA: TGTGCCAGCAGCCGAGGTCAGGGGGTTGTTGGCTACACCTTC.

The V call is TRBV19, the J call TRBJ2-1; the D is unclear. Germline V gene lookup returns CDR1 LNHDA and CDR2 SQIVND (reference sequence). V was shortened by 0 bases and J by 0 bases, with 12 bases between the two germline ends. The CDR3 runs 17 residues. CDR3 residues: CASSIDPLQSSYNEQFF. CDR3 sequence (DNA): TGTGCCAGTAGTATAGATCCTCTACAAAGCTCCTACAATGAGCAGTTCTTC. The variable domain in full, with the rest retrieved from reference TRBV19 and TRBJ2-1, is DGGITQSPKYLFRKEGQNVTLSCEQNLNHDAMYWYRQDPGQGLRLIYYSQIVNDFQKGDIAEGYSVSREKKESFPLTVTSAQKNPTAFYLCASSIDPLQSSYNEQFFGPGTRLTVL.

The chain couples TRBV25-1 to TRBJ1-1, with TRBD1 matching 10 bases. Germline CDR1 MGHDK, CDR2 SYGVNS. The ends lost 3 bases at V and 10 bases at J; junction bases unmatched: 5. The length of the CDR3 is 13 residues. The CDR3 loop reads CASSDDRGLLAFF. The CDR3 DNA is TGTGCCAGCAGTGACGACAGGGGGCTTTTAGCTTTCTTT.

This chain joins TRBV5-1 and TRBJ2-2, with D possibly being TRBD1 or TRBD2 (5 bases each). This CDR3 contains 14 residues. Trimming removed 1 base at V and 5 bases at J, with 9 bases between. Germline V gene sequence: CDR1 SGHRS, CDR2 YFSETQ. The CDR3 reads CASSLFGGTGELFF. The CDR3 DNA sequence: TGCGCCAGCAGCTTGTTTGGGGGAACCGGGGAGCTGTTTTTT.

This sequence joins TRBV6-6 and TRBJ2-2; no clear D. CDR1 is MNHNY and CDR2 is SVGAGI in the germline V gene (reference sequence). CDR3 length equals 16 residues. The V and J ends lost 2 bases and 0 bases respectively, with 10 bases between them. The CDR3 reads CASSYELIANTGELFF. The CDR3, as DNA: TGTGCCAGCAGTTACGAACTAATCGCGAACACCGGGGAGCTGTTTTTT.

The CDR3 loop is CASSLGRGASSYEQYF. In nucleotides, the CDR3 is TGTGCCAGCAGCTTAGGCCGTGGAGCCAGCTCCTACGAGCAGTACTTC. The chain couples TRBV13 to TRBJ2-5; D not certain. The DNA matches TRBJ2-7 better at its end, which makes the J call doubtful. The CDR3 is 16 amino acids. Germline lookup yields CDR1 PRHDT and CDR2 FYEKMQ (reference sequence).

The chain combines TRBV7-9 with TRBJ2-7; TRBD1 is a possible D gene (6 bases). The CDR3 totals 14 residues. V was pared by 4 bases and J by 2 bases, with 12 bases between. Germline CDR1 reads SEHNR; CDR2 reads FQNEAQ (reference sequence). This CDR3 is CASSSQDSAYEQYF. For the CDR3, the DNA is TGTGCCAGCAGCTCCCAGGACAGCGCCTACGAGCAGTACTTC.

For the CDR3, the DNA is TGTGCCAGCAGCCTAGACGGGACCGGGGCGTACGCTTTCTTT. It is translated as CASSLDGTGAYAFF. The chain couples TRBV6-5 to TRBJ1-1, with D perhaps TRBD1 (5 bases). Looked up from germline, CDR1 is MNHEY and CDR2 is SVGAGI. Trimming left V 6 bases short and J 11 bases short, with 22 bases between. CDR3 length: 14 residues.

The chain carries TRBV5-4 and TRBJ1-2; possibly TRBD1 for D (5 bases). Trimming removed 1 base from V and 4 bases from J, with 14 bases in between. Germline V gene data show CDR1 as SGHNT and CDR2 as YYREEE (reference sequence). There are 15 residues in the CDR3. CDR3 region: CASSLPTGGIYGYTF. For the CDR3, the DNA is TGTGCCAGCAGCTTGCCTACAGGCGGAATCTATGGCTACACCTTC.

This clone was seen only once. The rearrangement links TRBV4-1 to TRBJ2-7; 13 nucleotides align to TRBD2. Germline V gene lookup returns CDR1 MGHRA and CDR2 YSYEKL. The CDR3 length is 18 residues. With 0 bases clipped from V and 4 bases from J, the junction kept 9 bases outside the gene matches. CDR3 coding DNA: TGCGCCAGCAGCCAAGAGTCCGGGGGGACTAGCGGGATGTACGAGCAGTACTTC. Translated, it gives CASSQESGGTSGMYEQYF.

The genes are TRBV9 and TRBJ2-3; perhaps TRBD1 as D (5 bases). Germline CDR1 is SGDLS and CDR2 is YYNGEE. V was clipped by 1 base and J by 6 bases, with 12 bases between them. This CDR3 region has 14 residues. The CDR3 region has the DNA TGTGCCAGCAGCGTAAGGTCAGGGTTGGATACGCAGTATTTT. This encodes CASSVRSGLDTQYF.

V gene TRBV19 combines with J gene TRBJ2-7; D is unresolved. Germline values: CDR1 LNHDA, CDR2 SQIVND (reference sequence). V shed 5 bases and J shed 1 base, with 9 bases lying between them. The CDR3 runs to 13 residues. The CDR3 spells CASSPPWSYEQYF. CDR3 coding DNA: TGTGCCAGTAGTCCCCCTTGGTCCTACGAGCAGTACTTC.

In this sample, this clone turned up once. The V call is TRBV11-2, the J call TRBJ1-1; the D is unclear. CDR1 SGHAT and CDR2 FQNNGV come from the germline V gene. The CDR3 spans 11 residues. Trimming removed 3 bases at V and 7 bases at J, with 6 bases between. The CDR3 coding sequence is TGTGCCAGCAGCTTTGATCTTGAAGCTTTCTTT. Translated: CASSFDLEAFF.

This clone came up once. V and J are TRBV6-1 and TRBJ2-5; the match to TRBD1 covers 7 bases. The trim removed 3 bases at V and 2 bases at J, leaving 6 bases unmatched. The germline gives CDR1 MNHNS, CDR2 SASEGT. This CDR3 has 15 residues. The CDR3 here is CASSDPSTGQETQYF. CDR3 nucleotides: TGTGCCAGCAGTGACCCCTCGACAGGGCAAGAGACCCAGTACTTC.

V and J are TRBV19 and TRBJ2-7; 7 bases fit TRBD2. The CDR3 has 15 residues. With V trimmed by 3 bases and J by 2 bases, 7 bases remained unmatched. Germline V lookup: CDR1 LNHDA, CDR2 SQIVND (reference sequence). CDR3 loop: CASSMRREIPYEQYF. The CDR3, as DNA: TGTGCCAGTAGTATGAGGCGGGAGATCCCCTACGAGCAGTACTTC.

V gene TRBV7-3 combines with J gene TRBJ2-3; a possible D gene is TRBD1 (5 bases). V lost 0 bases and J 5 bases, leaving 12 bases between the germline ends. This CDR3 comprises 15 residues. Germline lookup yields CDR1 SGHTA and CDR2 FQGTGA. The chain's CDR3 is CASSLTVQGGDTQYF. The CDR3 DNA reads as TGTGCCAGCAGCTTAACGGTCCAGGGCGGAGATACGCAGTATTTT.